A selection of T cell receptor beta chains follows, all from one sample in a study of early stage breast cancer tumors. Assay used: immunoSEQ multiplex PCR; TCRdb lists only in-frame clones, some missing. The table records approximately 52,000 clones, about 83% of them present only once. The specimen sequenced was blood. Receptors were obtained from a person aged 50 to 59 with breast cancer. Each CDR3 is given with its conserved first and last residue. A D gene is named only where the DNA matches it firmly. The size of a clone is reported for some rows only, either as once, few or many, or as a class for expanded clones.

V,size,D,J,DNA,CDR3
TRBV7-2,.,TRBD2,TRBJ2-5,TGTGCCAGCAGCTACCAAGCGGGGGCGGGGGAGACCCAGTACTTC,CASSYQAGAGETQYF
TRBV7-7,.,.,TRBJ2-7,TGTGCTAGCAGCTTAGGGCCAGGAGCCTACGAGCAGTACTTC,CASSLGPGAYEQYF
TRBV7-2,.,.,TRBJ2-1,TGTGCCAGCAGCTTAGGGGGGGGCCGTGAGCAGTTCTTC,CASSLGGGREQFF
TRBV19,.,.,TRBJ2-1,TGTGCCAGTAGTAGCTTGTTTGAGCAGTTCTTC,CASSSLFEQFF
TRBV7-2,few,.,TRBJ2-7,TGTGCCAGCAGCTTAGTCGGAGGCGGGCAGAGCTCCTACGAGCAGTACTTC,CASSLVGGGQSSYEQYF
TRBV15,.,.,TRBJ1-6,TGTGCCACCAGCCCGGGTATACTAACGGGGGGGTCCTATAATTCACCCCTCCACTTT,CATSPGILTGGSYNSPLHF
TRBV18,few,.,TRBJ1-2,TGTGCCAGCTCACCGAGGGCTTCGGGAGATGGCTACACCTTC,CASSPRASGDGYTF
TRBV28,.,.,TRBJ1-5,TGTGCCAGCAGTTTCCTCTACGGAGGGGATCAGCCCCAGCATTTT,CASSFLYGGDQPQHF
TRBV7-2,.,.,TRBJ1-3,TGTGCCAGCAGCGCCTCTACGGACAAGGGAAACACCATATATTTT,CASSASTDKGNTIYF
TRBV19,.,.,TRBJ1-6,TGTGCCAGTAGTATGCAAGGTGCGACACCCGGACCCCTCCACTTT,CASSMQGATPGPLHF
TRBV9,.,.,TRBJ2-1,TGTGCCAGCAGCCTCCGCGGAGGGCCCTACAATGAGCAGTTCTTC,CASSLRGGPYNEQFF
TRBV18,once,.,TRBJ1-1,TGTGCCAGCTCACCCAGAAGACAGCTGGACACTGAAGCTTTCTTT,CASSPRRQLDTEAFF
TRBV5-1,.,TRBD1,TRBJ1-2,TGCGCCAGCAGCGACGGGACAGCGTCAGCTAACTATGGCTACACCTTC,CASSDGTASANYGYTF
TRBV28,.,.,TRBJ1-1,TGTGCCAGCAGTTTATTTGGGAACACTGAAGCTTTCTTT,CASSLFGNTEAFF
TRBV7-9,.,.,TRBJ2-7,TGTGCCAGCAGCCCCCTTTGGGACATCGCCTACGAGCAGTACTTC,CASSPLWDIAYEQYF
TRBV28,.,.,TRBJ2-1,TGTGCCAGCAGTGCCCCCTCTAGCCCCTCCTACAATGAGCAGTTCTTC,CASSAPSSPSYNEQFF
TRBV4-2,.,TRBD2,TRBJ2-5,TGTGCCAGCAGCCAAAGGGCTAGCGGCCAAGAGACCCAGTACTTC,CASSQRASGQETQYF
TRBV18,.,TRBD1,TRBJ2-7,TGTGCCAGCTCACCCATTCCGGGACAGGGTTGGCAGTACTTC,CASSPIPGQGWQYF
TRBV6-6,.,TRBD1,TRBJ1-2,TGTGCCTGCCAGGGGGTCCTTAATGGGTTCTATGGCTACACCTTC,CACQGVLNGFYGYTF
TRBV19,.,TRBD1,TRBJ1-5,TGTGCCAGTACCTGGACAGGCGGCAATCAGCCCCAGCATTTT,CASTWTGGNQPQHF
TRBV28,.,.,TRBJ1-6,TGTGCCAGCAGTTTTTTTACTCGCGGAGGATGGAGGGGGAATTCACCCCTCCACTTT,CASSFFTRGGWRGNSPLHF
TRBV7-9,.,TRBD1,TRBJ1-1,TGTGCCAGCAGTCCCCGGGACAGGGTCACTGAAGCTTTCTTT,CASSPRDRVTEAFF
TRBV19,.,.,TRBJ2-7,TGTGCCAGTAGTAAACTGGCCCCCGGCTCCTACGAGCAGTACTTC,CASSKLAPGSYEQYF
TRBV27,.,.,TRBJ2-7,TGTGCCAGCAGTCTCCGCTTCGAGGGCGAGCAGTACTTC,CASSLRFEGEQYF
TRBV15,.,.,TRBJ1-5,TGTGCCACCAGCAGAGAACGAGGAGGGGATCAGCCCCAGCATTTT,CATSRERGGDQPQHF
TRBV19,.,.,TRBJ1-5,TGTGCCAGTAGTCTCCGTGCAGGGGGCAATCAGCCCCAGCATTTT,CASSLRAGGNQPQHF
TRBV5-1,.,.,TRBJ1-6,TGCGCCAGCAGCTTGGCAGGGAGTAATTCACCCCTCCACTTT,CASSLAGSNSPLHF
TRBV7-2,.,.,TRBJ2-5,TGTGCCAGCAGCCCACCAGTGGCGGGTCCTAAGTACTTC,CASSPPVAGPKYF
TRBV7-6,.,TRBD2,TRBJ2-3,TGTGCCAGCAGCCTAGCGGCCGGACCCCGCACAGATACGCAGTATTTT,CASSLAAGPRTDTQYF
TRBV7-6,.,TRBD1,TRBJ1-3,TGTGCCAGCAGCTTAAACAGGGGGCTTGGAAACACCATATATTTT,CASSLNRGLGNTIYF
TRBV7-2,.,.,TRBJ2-1,TGTGCCAGCAGCTCTGGACAGTACAATGAGCAGTTCTTC,CASSSGQYNEQFF